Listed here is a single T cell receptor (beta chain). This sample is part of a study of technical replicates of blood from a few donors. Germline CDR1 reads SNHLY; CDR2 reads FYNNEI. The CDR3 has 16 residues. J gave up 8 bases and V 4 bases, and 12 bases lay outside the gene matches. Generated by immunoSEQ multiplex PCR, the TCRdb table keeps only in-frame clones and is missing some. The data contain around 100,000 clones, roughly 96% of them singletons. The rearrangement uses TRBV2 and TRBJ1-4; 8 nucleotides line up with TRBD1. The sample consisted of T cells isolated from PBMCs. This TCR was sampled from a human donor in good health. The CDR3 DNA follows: TGTGCCAGCAGTGGGGGGGTGACAGGGGAGGGAGAAAAACTGTTTTTT. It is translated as CASSGGVTGEGEKLFF.